What follows describes a single T cell receptor (beta chain). Its antigen is undetermined. The data originate from a study of shared clonotypes between healthy human individuals. Original analysis: Junction-only sequences produced by ImmunoSEQ had no quality scores, so filtering differed. Using immunoSEQ multiplex PCR, the repertoire was profiled, and TCRdb retains in-frame clones only, with some absent. V and J calls and clone size are given by that table; D and trimming were obtained from the DNA. The sample records roughly 2.4 million clones, approximately 96% being singletons. In the CD4+ fraction, cells were divided into CD45RA+ naive and CD45RA-negative memory subsets. Study-wide results and limits: Among donors, sharing of clonotypes was expected to be affected by sequencing depth. Memory subsets had estimated richness that was generally smaller than that of naive subsets.

The receptor was derived from a young man in good health. Input material: naive CD4+ T cells sorted from blood. The sample's subset: CD45RA+ positively selected.

CDR3 nucleotides: TGCAGCGTTGACGATGGACAGTTTAATGAAAAACTGTTTTTT. It is translated as CSVDDGQFNEKLFF. The V and J genes are TRBV29-1 and TRBJ1-4; D possibly corresponds to TRBD1 (6 bases). CDR3 size: 14 residues. CDR1 is SQVTM, CDR2 ANQGSEA, per germline. Deletions cut 3 bases from V and 4 bases from J, with 12 bases between.